The 14 T cell receptor beta chains below come from one sample, sequenced in a study of response to subunit inactivated influenza vaccine. A single record per CDR3 protein comes from TCRdb applying MiXCR to the RT-PCR reads. The repertoire holds 650,000 to 800,000 distinct CDR3 sequences, with roughly 13% as singletons. The sample in question was PBMCs from blood, obtained about 14 days before vaccination. The receptors shown here come from a man aged 50 to 60 who received an inactivated influenza vaccine.

This clonotype has only a few counts. The junction does not match germline at one end; this may be a read error. The CDR3 DNA is TGTGCCAGCAGCCCGATAAAAGGTGGGGGGCTGACAGTTACGCAGTATTTT. Protein: CASSPIKGGGLTVTQYF. The V gene is TRBV9, the J gene TRBJ2-3; either TRBD1 or TRBD2 may fit D (6 bases each). The CDR3 sequence is 17 residues long. Germline CDR1 and CDR2: SGDLS and YYNGEE.

The table lists this clonotype with many counts. The chain couples TRBV12-3 or TRBV12-4 to TRBJ2-1, with 9 positions matching TRBD2. V dropped 7 bases and J dropped 0; count of bases not matched to a gene: 13. This CDR3 contains 18 residues. The CDR3 region is CASIQGGGRASSYNEQFF. Written as DNA, the CDR3 is TGTGCCAGCATCCAGGGGGGCGGGAGGGCCAGCTCCTACAATGAGCAGTTCTTC.

The table lists this clonotype with a few counts. The V and J genes are TRBV28 and TRBJ2-7; 8 bases agree with TRBD2. The CDR3 has 17 amino acids. The germline V gene has CDR1 MDHEN and CDR2 SYDVKM. Germline trimming cut 4 bases from V and 5 bases from J; bases unmatched to any gene: 16. Here the CDR3 reads CASSSPLAGGRTHEQYF. The DNA of the CDR3 is TGTGCCAGCAGTTCCCCCCTGGCGGGGGGCAGAACCCACGAGCAGTACTTC.

This chain connects TRBV25-1 to TRBJ2-1, with 9 bases that match TRBD1. This CDR3 is built from 14 residues. J gave up 6 bases and V 3 bases, and 3 bases lay outside the gene matches. Germline V CDR1 and CDR2: MGHDK, SYGVNS. The CDR3, as DNA: TGTGCCAGCAGTGACGGACAGGGGCTCAATGAGCAGTTCTTC. This codes for CASSDGQGLNEQFF.

The genes are TRBV19 and TRBJ1-2; D ambiguous. Germline V CDR1 and CDR2: LNHDA, SQIVND (reference sequence). The V end was cut by 10 bases, the J end by 3 bases, with 12 bases between. CDR3 length equals 12 residues. CDR3 sequence (DNA): TGTGCCACCAATCTGGGGTACTATGGCTACACCTTC. Its translation: CATNLGYYGYTF.

The J gene is TRBJ2-7, the V gene TRBV6-2 or TRBV6-3; no reliable D call. The CDR3 sequence is 14 residues long. Per the germline V gene, CDR1 is MNHEY and CDR2 is SVGEGT. The V end was cut by 0 bases, the J end by 3 bases, with 9 bases between. The DNA for the CDR3 is TGTGCCAGCAGTTACTCTGCTGGGCACTACGAGCAGTACTTC. It codes for CASSYSAGHYEQYF.

The chain carries TRBV14 and TRBJ2-1; D gene ambiguous. The germline gives CDR1 SGHDN, CDR2 FVKESK. Trimming cost V 0 bases and J 10 bases, with 10 bases left between them. This CDR3 has 13 amino acids. The CDR3 nucleotides are TGTGCCAGCAGCCAAGAACAATACTCCGAGCAGTTCTTC. Amino acids: CASSQEQYSEQFF.

The gene calls are TRBV7-2 and TRBJ1-1; D possibly corresponds to TRBD1 (5 bases). This CDR3 spans 12 amino acids. The V gene lost 5 bases and the J gene lost 11 bases, with 15 bases spanning the gap. From germline, CDR1 is SGHTA and CDR2 FQGNSA. The CDR3 protein is CASSPGTLEAFF. CDR3 nucleotides: TGTGCCAGCAGCCCTGGGACTTTAGAGGCTTTCTTT.

This clonotype was counted only a few times. The rearrangement uses TRBV20-1 and TRBJ2-3, with D tentatively TRBD1 or TRBD2 (5 bases each). Germline V lookup: CDR1 DFQATT, CDR2 SNEGSKA (reference sequence). V gave up 0 bases and J gave up 1 base, with 17 bases separating them. The CDR3 spans 17 residues. CDR3 DNA: TGCAGTGCTAGAGATTTCGAGGGGCTAGGTGGCACAGATACGCAGTATTTT. It codes for CSARDFEGLGGTDTQYF.

This clonotype has only one observation. The V gene is TRBV4-3, the J gene TRBJ2-5; 7 bases are shared with TRBD1. V was pared by 1 base and J by 5 bases, with 7 bases of the junction left unmatched. Germline V gene lookup returns CDR1 LGHNA and CDR2 YSLEER. The CDR3 is made up of 15 amino acids. The chain's CDR3 is CASSQGLGGRETQYF. In DNA form, the CDR3 reads TGCGCCAGCAGCCAAGGGTTAGGGGGCAGGGAGACCCAGTACTTC.

The gene calls are TRBV2 and TRBJ2-5; D gene ambiguous. The CDR3 runs to 12 residues. The germline gives CDR1 SNHLY, CDR2 FYNNEI. Trimming removed 10 bases from V and 4 bases from J, with 13 bases in between. CDR3 in amino acids: CATESDGETQYF. The CDR3 DNA sequence: TGTGCCACCGAATCGGACGGAGAGACCCAGTACTTC.

This clonotype was detected ten times or more. The chain joins TRBV5-1 to TRBJ2-1; TRBD1 matches at 7 bases. The CDR3 contains 13 residues. Germline trimming cut 4 bases from V and 10 bases from J; bases unmatched to any gene: 8. Germline-derived CDR1 and CDR2 are SGHRS and YFSETQ. The CDR3 nucleotides are TGCGCCAGCAGCACATTACAGGGGACGGAGCAGTTCTTC. Protein: CASSTLQGTEQFF.

The chain joins TRBV5-3 to TRBJ2-6; TRBD1 matches 8 bases. TRBV5-3 is labeled an ORF, and its function is uncertain. The CDR3 extends over 17 amino acids. J gave up 0 bases and V 4 bases, and 6 bases lay outside the gene matches. CDR3 nucleotide sequence: TGTGCCAGAAGCGCCCCGGACAGGGACTCTGGGGCCAACGTCCTGACTTTC. This gives the protein CARSAPDRDSGANVLTF.

The chain employs TRBV9 and TRBJ2-5; 7 positions match TRBD1. The CDR3 consists of 14 residues. The V gene end was trimmed by 3 bases and the J gene end by 1 base; junction bases not matched to a gene: 3. From germline, CDR1 is SGDLS and CDR2 YYNGEE. The CDR3 protein is CASSATGIQETQYF. The CDR3 nucleotides read TGTGCCAGCAGCGCGACAGGGATCCAAGAGACCCAGTACTTC.